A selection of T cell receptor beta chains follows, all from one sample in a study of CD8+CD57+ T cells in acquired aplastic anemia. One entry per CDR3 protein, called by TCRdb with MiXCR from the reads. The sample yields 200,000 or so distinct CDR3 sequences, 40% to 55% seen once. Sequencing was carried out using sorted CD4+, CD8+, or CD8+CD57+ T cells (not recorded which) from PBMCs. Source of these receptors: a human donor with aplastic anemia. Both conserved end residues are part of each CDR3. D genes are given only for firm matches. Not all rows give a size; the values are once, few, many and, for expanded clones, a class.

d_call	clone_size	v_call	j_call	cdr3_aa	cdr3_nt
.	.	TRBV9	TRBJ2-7	CASSPFEGKAYEQYF	TGTGCCAGCAGCCCGTTTGAGGGGAAGGCCTACGAGCAGTACTTC
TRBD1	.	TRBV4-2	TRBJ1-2	CASSHPGTDYGYTF	TGTGCCAGCAGCCACCCAGGGACAGACTATGGCTACACCTTC
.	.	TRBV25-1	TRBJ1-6	CASSSDAGARSPLHF	TGTGCCAGCAGTTCTGATGCTGGGGCTAGGTCACCCCTCCACTTT
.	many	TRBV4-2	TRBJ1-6	CASSHPQERSRAPLHF	TGTGCCAGCAGCCACCCTCAGGAGAGAAGTAGGGCACCCCTCCACTTT
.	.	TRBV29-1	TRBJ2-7	CSVGFGVSRIRPYEQYF	TGCAGCGTTGGGTTTGGTGTCAGCCGTATAAGACCCTACGAGCAGTACTTC
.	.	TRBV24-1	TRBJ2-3	CATRSGHPSTDTQYF	TGTGCCACCCGCTCGGGACATCCTAGCACAGATACGCAGTATTTT
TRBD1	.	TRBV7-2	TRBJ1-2	CASSQGQGYYGYTF	TGTGCCAGCAGCCAGGGACAGGGGTACTATGGCTACACCTTC
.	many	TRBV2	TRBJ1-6	CASITWGRTNSPLHF	TGTGCCAGCATCACTTGGGGGCGAACTAATTCACCCCTCCACTTT
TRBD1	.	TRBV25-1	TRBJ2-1	CASSELDGTGVSGQFF	TGTGCCAGCAGTGAGCTAGACGGGACAGGGGTCTCCGGGCAGTTCTTC
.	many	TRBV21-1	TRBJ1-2	CASSTAPRQVSTISRPNYGYTF	TGTGCCAGCAGCACAGCTCCCCGACAGGTCTCTACCATCTCCAGGCCCAACTATGGCTACACCTTC
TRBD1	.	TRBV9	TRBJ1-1	CASSGRDRVTTTEAFF	TGTGCCAGCAGCGGCCGGGACAGGGTTACTACCACTGAAGCTTTCTTT
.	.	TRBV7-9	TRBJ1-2	CATTSGGVGGYGYTF	TGTGCCACAACCTCCGGAGGGGTTGGAGGCTATGGCTACACCTTC
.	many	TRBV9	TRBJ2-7	CASSRGVSYEQYF	TGTGCCAGCAGCAGGGGGGTCTCCTACGAGCAGTACTTC
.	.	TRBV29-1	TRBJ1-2	CSVDKQGGYGYTF	TGCAGCGTTGATAAACAGGGAGGCTATGGCTACACCTTC
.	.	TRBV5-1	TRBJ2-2	CASSVDIVVVTGELFF	TGCGCCAGCAGCGTCGATATAGTGGTAGTCACCGGGGAGCTGTTTTTT
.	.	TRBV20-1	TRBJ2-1	CSARRGEPGYNEQFF	TGCAGTGCTAGAAGGGGGGAGCCGGGCTACAATGAGCAGTTCTTC
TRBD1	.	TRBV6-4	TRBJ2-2	CASSSGTGVSTGELFF	TGTGCCAGCAGTTCCGGGACAGGGGTTTCCACCGGGGAGCTGTTTTTT
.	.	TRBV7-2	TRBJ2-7	CASSLEAGNYEQYF	TGTGCCAGCAGCTTAGAGGCCGGGAACTACGAGCAGTACTTC
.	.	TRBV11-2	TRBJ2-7	CASSHRVGSSYEQYF	TGTGCCAGCAGCCATCGAGTGGGCAGCTCCTACGAGCAGTACTTC
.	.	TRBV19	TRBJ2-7	CASSIFRTPGHEQYF	TGTGCCAGTAGTATCTTTCGGACCCCCGGCCACGAGCAGTACTTC
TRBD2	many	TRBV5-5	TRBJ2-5	CASRPLAGGPIETQYF	TGTGCCAGCAGGCCGCTAGCGGGAGGGCCGATAGAGACCCAGTACTTC
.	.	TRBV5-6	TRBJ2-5	CASSLYGAETQYF	TGTGCCAGCAGCTTGTACGGGGCCGAGACCCAGTACTTC
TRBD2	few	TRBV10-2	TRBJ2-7	CASSAGLAGSWGYEQYF	TGCGCCAGCAGTGCCGGACTAGCGGGATCTTGGGGATACGAGCAGTACTTC
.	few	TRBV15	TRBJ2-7	CATSTLVGGYEQYF	TGTGCCACCAGCACTTTAGTCGGGGGCTACGAGCAGTACTTC
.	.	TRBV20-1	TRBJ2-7	CSAREQGPIREQYF	TGCAGTGCTAGAGAACAGGGCCCAATTCGCGAGCAGTACTTC
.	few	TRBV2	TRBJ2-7	CASSEISGHF	TGTGCCAGCAGTGAAATTAGCGGCCACTTC